This TCR beta chain appears in the sequencing data of a study of blood T cell repertoires in COVID-19 (dated by TCRdb to between 2020 and 2021). At the level of the whole study: Samples covering the acute and convalescent phases of COVID-19 were provided by collaborators in the United States, Italy and Spain. Subjects who had been exposed to COVID-19, were actively infected with it, or had recovered from it provided the deeply sampled blood TCRbeta repertoires that made up the dataset. The repertoires were released in a freely available public database meant as a resource for research on the immune response to SARS-CoV-2. HLA class I and class II types, where available, came from metadata supplied by the sample provider rather than from assay-based typing. The samples were drawn from the first 160 participants of the ongoing ImmuneRACE study and from 950 to 1,500 subjects provided by 6 global collaborators. Sample metadata almost always included a de-identified subject ID, COVID-19 status, age in years and sex. The material from the prospective study consisted of cDNA or gDNA derived from T cells, B-cell-depleted T cells, or PBMCs.

From V the trimming removes 1 base and from J it removes 2 bases, while the gene matches leave 8 bases of the junction unaccounted for. Via the germline V gene (reference sequence), CDR1 is SEHNR and CDR2 FQNEAQ. The CDR3 runs 17 amino acids, cysteine and phenylalanine included. Of the read, only the CDR3 DNA is kept; its 51 bases are in frame from base 1. Another Seattle source contributed samples from volunteer blood donors who had recovered from COVID-19. Each collaborating institution followed its own protocols to collect whole blood in K2EDTA tubes. For TCRbeta analysis, collaborators shipped samples in one of three forms: frozen whole blood, isolated PBMCs, or DNA extracted from either of those sample types. What the work shows at the level of the full study, not this receptor alone: The amount of clinical and demographic metadata varied by source and participant and was provided uncurated.

On this clone: It has no known antigen specificity. The sample holds no much larger clone one base away, and base qualities are not on file.

The immunoSEQ Assay, a bias-controlled multiplex PCR, was used to amplify TCRbeta CDR3 regions from genomic DNA. In the original analysis: Within the assay, amplification of reference gene primers was used to estimate how many nucleated cells each sample contained. Sequence reads were collapsed and filtered to measure the absolute abundance of every unique TCRbeta CDR3 rearrangement. For each sample, productive Simpson clonality was calculated by taking the square root of Simpson's diversity index across productive rearrangements. TCRdb limited this immuneACCESS table to in-frame rearrangements with V and J called. A share of clones is missing; checked studies link under half to unresolved V genes, and the rest is unexplained. V and J calls and clone size are given by that table; D and trimming were obtained from the DNA. This sample holds 200,000 or so clones; roughly 84% were observed only once. Of the sample, roughly 2.8% falls within the top ten clones.

Here the chain combines TRBV7-9 and TRBJ2-1; a stretch of 7 junction bases matches TRBD1. The specimen was peripheral blood. This sequence was found in a man aged 50-59 years who had recovered from COVID-19. The CDR3 sequence is CASSLGLLTGTYNEQFF. The DNA sequence reads TGTGCCAGCAGCTTAGGCCTACTGACAGGGACCTACAATGAGCAGTTCTTC.